The subject of this entry is one TCR beta chain. The target of this receptor is not known. Base qualities are missing; no much larger clone stands one base away. Whole blood was collected in K2EDTA tubes by collaborating institutions according to the institutions' own protocols. For TCRbeta analysis, collaborators shipped samples as frozen whole blood, isolated PBMCs, or DNA extracted from either of those sample types. CDR1 MNHEY and CDR2 SVGAGI were looked up in the germline V gene. V and J are trimmed by 6 bases and 10 bases, and the gene matches miss 11 bases of the junction. The CDR3 starts with the cysteine, ends with the phenylalanine, and has 15 residues. Just the 45-base CDR3 DNA is kept, in frame starting at base 1. The immunoSEQ Assay, a bias-controlled multiplex PCR, was used to amplify TCRbeta CDR3 regions from genomic DNA. The published analysis was carried out like this. The number of nucleated cells in each sample was estimated from the amplification of reference gene primers within the assay. To quantify the absolute abundance of each unique TCRbeta CDR3 rearrangement, sequence reads were collapsed and filtered. For each sample, productive Simpson clonality was calculated as the square root of Simpson's diversity index over productive rearrangements. TCRdb took over this immuneACCESS table, retaining in-frame rearrangements with V and J assigned. Such tables are incomplete; in checked studies, under half of the missing clones stem from an unresolved V gene, and the remainder is unexplained. The V and J calls and the clone size are those of that table, but D and trimming were determined from the DNA. The sample data list fewer than 250,000 clones, and 80% of these were observed just once. About 6.9% of the sample is held by the ten biggest clonotypes.

The sample is drawn from a study of blood T cell repertoires in COVID-19 (dated by TCRdb to 2018 to 2021). For the wider study: The collaborator samples originated in the United States, Italy and Spain and spanned the acute and convalescent phases of COVID-19. The material from the prospective study consisted of cDNA or gDNA derived from T cells, B-cell-depleted T cells, or PBMCs. Subjects who had been exposed to COVID-19, were actively infected with it, or had recovered from it provided the deeply sampled blood TCRbeta repertoires that made up the dataset. The repertoires were released in a freely available public database intended as a resource for research on the immune response to SARS-CoV-2. Samples were obtained from the ongoing ImmuneRACE study (first 160 participants) and from 1,254 subjects provided by 6 global collaborators. A de-identified subject ID, COVID-19 status, age in years and sex were almost always included in the sample metadata. Where available, HLA class I and class II types were obtained from metadata supplied by the sample provider rather than from assay-based typing. Study-wide conclusions, independent of this receptor: The quantity of clinical and demographic metadata differed by source and by participant and was supplied without curation.

The TCR originated in a man between 60 and 70 years old with acute or convalescent COVID-19. Sequencing was performed on peripheral blood. The chain joins TRBV6-5 to TRBJ1-6, with 8 middle bases fitting TRBD1. The DNA is as follows: TGTGCCAGCAGCGACTTGACAGGGGTAACATCACCCCTCCACTTT. Its translation reads: CASSDLTGVTSPLHF.